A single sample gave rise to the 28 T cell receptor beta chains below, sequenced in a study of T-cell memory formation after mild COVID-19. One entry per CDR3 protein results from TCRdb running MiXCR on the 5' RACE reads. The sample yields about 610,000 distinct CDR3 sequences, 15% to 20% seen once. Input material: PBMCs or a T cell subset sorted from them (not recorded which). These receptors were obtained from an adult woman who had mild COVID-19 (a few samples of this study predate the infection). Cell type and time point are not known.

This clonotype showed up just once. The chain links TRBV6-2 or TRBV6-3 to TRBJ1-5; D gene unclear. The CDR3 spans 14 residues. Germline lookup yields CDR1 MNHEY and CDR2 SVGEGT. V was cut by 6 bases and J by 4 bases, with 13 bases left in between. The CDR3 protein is CASSPPPENQPQHF. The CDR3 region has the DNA TGTGCCAGCAGCCCACCCCCCGAAAATCAGCCCCAGCATTTT.

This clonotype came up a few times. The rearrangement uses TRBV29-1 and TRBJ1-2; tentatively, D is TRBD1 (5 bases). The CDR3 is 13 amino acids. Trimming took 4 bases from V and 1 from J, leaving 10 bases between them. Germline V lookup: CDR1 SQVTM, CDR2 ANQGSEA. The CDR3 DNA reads TGCAGCGTTGTAGCGGGGGATAACTATGGCTACACCTTC. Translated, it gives CSVVAGDNYGYTF. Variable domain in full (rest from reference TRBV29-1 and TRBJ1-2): SAVISQKPSRDICQRGTSLTIQCQVDSQVTMMFWYRQQPGQSLTLIATANQGSEATYESGFVIDKFPISRPNLTFSTLTVSNMSPEDSSIYLCSVVAGDNYGYTFGSGTRLTVV.

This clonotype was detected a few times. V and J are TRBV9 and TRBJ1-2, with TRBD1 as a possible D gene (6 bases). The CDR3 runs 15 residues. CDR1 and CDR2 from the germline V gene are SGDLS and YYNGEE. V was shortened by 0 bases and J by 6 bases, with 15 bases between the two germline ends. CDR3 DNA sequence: TGTGCCAGCAGCGTAGACGGGACACTTACCAATGGCTACACCTTC. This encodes CASSVDGTLTNGYTF.

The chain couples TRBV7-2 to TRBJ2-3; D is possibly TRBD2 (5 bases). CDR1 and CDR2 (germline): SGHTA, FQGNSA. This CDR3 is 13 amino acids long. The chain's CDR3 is CVSRRASTDTQYF. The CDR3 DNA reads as TGTGTGTCGAGGCGGGCTAGCACAGATACGCAGTATTTT. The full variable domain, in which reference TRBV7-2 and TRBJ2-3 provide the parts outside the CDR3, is GAGVSQSPSNKVTEKGKDVELRCDPISGHTALYWYRQSLGQGLEFLIYFQGNSAPDKSGLPSDRFSAERTGGSVSTLTIQRTQQEDSAVYLCVSRRASTDTQYFGPGTRLTVL.

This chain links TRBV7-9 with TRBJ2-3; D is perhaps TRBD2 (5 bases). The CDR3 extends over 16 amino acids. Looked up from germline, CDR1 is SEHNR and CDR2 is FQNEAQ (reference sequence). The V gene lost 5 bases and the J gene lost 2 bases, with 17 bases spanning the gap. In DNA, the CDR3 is TGTGCCAGCAGCATCGTGTCGGGGAGCCCCACAGATACGCAGTATTTT. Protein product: CASSIVSGSPTDTQYF.

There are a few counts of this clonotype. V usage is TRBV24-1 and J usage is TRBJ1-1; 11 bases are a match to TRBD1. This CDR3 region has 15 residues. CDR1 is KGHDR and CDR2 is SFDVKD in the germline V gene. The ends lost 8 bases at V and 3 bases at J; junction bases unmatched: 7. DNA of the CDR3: TGTGCCACCACCGGGACAGGGGGAGGGGACACTGAAGCTTTCTTT. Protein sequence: CATTGTGGGDTEAFF.

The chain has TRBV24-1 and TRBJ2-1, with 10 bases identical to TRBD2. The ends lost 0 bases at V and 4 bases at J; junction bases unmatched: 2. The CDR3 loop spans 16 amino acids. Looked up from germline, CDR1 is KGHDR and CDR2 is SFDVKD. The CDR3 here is CATSDLSSGGYNEQFF. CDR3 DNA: TGTGCCACCAGTGATTTGAGTAGCGGGGGGTACAATGAGCAGTTCTTC.

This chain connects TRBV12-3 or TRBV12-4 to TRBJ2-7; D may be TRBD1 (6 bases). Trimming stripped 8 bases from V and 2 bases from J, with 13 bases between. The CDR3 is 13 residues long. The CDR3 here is CASGSWGPYEQYF. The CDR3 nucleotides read TGTGCCAGCGGTTCTTGGGGGCCCTACGAGCAGTACTTC.

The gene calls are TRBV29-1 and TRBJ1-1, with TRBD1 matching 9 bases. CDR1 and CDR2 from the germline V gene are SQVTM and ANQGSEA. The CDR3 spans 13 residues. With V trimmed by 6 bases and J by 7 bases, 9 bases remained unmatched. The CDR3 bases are TGCAGCGTGGAAAGACAGGGGGACAGTGAAGCTTTCTTT. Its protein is CSVERQGDSEAFF.

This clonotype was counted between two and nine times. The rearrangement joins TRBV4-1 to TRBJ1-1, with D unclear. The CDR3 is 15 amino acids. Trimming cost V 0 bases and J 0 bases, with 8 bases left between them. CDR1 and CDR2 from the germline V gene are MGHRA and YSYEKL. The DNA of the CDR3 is TGCGCCAGCAGCCAAGACTGGACCATGAACACTGAAGCTTTCTTT. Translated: CASSQDWTMNTEAFF.

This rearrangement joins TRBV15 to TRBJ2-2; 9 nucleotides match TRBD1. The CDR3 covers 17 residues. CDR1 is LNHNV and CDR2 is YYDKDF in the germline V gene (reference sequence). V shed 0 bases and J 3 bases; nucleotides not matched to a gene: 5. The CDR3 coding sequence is TGTGCCACCAGCAGAGATTCATGGACAGGGGACACCGGGGAGCTGTTTTTT. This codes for CATSRDSWTGDTGELFF.

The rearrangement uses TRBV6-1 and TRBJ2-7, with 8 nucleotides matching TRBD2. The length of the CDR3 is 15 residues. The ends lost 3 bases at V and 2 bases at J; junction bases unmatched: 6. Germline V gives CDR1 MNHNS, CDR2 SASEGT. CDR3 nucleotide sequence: TGTGCCAGCAGTGAGGTTAGCGGGGTCCCCTACGAGCAGTACTTC. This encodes CASSEVSGVPYEQYF.

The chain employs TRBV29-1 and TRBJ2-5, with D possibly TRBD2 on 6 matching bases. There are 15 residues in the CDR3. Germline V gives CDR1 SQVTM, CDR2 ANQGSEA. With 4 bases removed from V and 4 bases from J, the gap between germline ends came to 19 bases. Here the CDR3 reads CSVVPLHGSTETQYF. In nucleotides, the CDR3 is TGCAGCGTTGTGCCCCTGCACGGGAGTACAGAGACCCAGTACTTC.

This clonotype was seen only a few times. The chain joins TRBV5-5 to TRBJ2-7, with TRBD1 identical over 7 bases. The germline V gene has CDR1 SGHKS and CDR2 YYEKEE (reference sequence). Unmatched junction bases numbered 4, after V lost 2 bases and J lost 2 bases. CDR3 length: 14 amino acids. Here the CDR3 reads CASSFGTEAYEQYF. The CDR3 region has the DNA TGTGCCAGCAGCTTCGGGACAGAAGCCTACGAGCAGTACTTC.

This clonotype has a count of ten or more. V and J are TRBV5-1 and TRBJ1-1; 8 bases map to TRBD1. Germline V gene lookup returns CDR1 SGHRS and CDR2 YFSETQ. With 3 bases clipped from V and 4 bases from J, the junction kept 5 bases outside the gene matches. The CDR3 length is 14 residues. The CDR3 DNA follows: TGCGCCAGCAGCTCGGACAGGGAAGTCACTGAAGCTTTCTTT. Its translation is CASSSDREVTEAFF.

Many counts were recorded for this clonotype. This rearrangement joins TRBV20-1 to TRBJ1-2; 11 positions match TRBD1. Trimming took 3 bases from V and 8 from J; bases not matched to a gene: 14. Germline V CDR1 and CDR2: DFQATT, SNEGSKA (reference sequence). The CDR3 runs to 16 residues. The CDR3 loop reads CSARGGQGARSGGYTF. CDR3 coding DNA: TGCAGTGCTAGGGGTGGACAGGGGGCAAGGTCAGGGGGCTACACCTTC.

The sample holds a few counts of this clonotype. The CDR3 loop is CASMGDSGNYEQYF. For the CDR3, the DNA is TGTGCCAGCATGGGGGATAGCGGGAACTACGAGCAGTACTTC. This chain joins TRBV6-2 or TRBV6-3 and TRBJ2-7; TRBD2 aligns across 8 bases. V was pared by 7 bases and J by 3 bases, with 8 bases of the junction left unmatched. The CDR3 contains 14 residues. Germline CDR1 and CDR2: MNHEY and SVGEGT.

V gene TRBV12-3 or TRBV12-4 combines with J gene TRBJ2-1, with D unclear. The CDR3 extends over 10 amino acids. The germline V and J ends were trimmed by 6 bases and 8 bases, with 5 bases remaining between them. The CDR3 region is CASRGYEQFF. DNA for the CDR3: TGTGCCAGCAGGGGTTATGAGCAGTTCTTC.

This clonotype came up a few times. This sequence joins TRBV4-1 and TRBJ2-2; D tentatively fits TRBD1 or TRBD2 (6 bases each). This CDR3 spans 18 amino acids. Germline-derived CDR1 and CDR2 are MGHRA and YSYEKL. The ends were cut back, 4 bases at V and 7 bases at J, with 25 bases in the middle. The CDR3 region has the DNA TGCGCCAGCAGCCCACGCCCGGGTAGGGGGGCGGCTGACGGGGAGCTGTTTTTT. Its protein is CASSPRPGRGAADGELFF.

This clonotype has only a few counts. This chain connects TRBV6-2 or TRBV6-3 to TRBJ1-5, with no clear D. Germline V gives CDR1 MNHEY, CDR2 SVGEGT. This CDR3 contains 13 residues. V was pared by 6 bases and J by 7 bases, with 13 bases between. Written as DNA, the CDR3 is TGTGCCAGCAGGGTCGAGTGGTCACAGCCCCAGCATTTT. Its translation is CASRVEWSQPQHF.

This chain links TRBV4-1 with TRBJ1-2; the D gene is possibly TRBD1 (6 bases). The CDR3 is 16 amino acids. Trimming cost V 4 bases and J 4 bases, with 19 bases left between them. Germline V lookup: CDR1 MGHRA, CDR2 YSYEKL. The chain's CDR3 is CASSPERGGLRYGYTF. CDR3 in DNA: TGCGCCAGCAGCCCAGAACGTGGGGGCCTGCGCTATGGCTACACCTTC.

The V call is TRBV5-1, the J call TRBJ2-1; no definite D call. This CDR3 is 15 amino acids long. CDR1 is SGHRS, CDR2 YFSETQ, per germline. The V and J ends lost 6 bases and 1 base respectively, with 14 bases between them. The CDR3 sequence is CASTWDSLSYNEQFF. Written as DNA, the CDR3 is TGCGCCAGCACCTGGGATAGCTTGTCCTACAATGAGCAGTTCTTC.

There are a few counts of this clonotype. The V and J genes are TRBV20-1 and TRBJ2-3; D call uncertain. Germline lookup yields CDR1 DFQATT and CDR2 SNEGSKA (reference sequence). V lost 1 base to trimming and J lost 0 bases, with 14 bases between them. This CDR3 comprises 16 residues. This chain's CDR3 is CSARAPADHSTDTQYF. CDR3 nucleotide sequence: TGCAGTGCTAGAGCCCCCGCAGACCATAGCACAGATACGCAGTATTTT.

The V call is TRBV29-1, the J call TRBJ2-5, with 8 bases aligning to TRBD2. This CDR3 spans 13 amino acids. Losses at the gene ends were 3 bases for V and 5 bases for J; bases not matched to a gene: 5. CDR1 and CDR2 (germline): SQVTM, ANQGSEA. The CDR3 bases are TGCAGCGTTGACGGGGGGGCCCGGGAGACCCAGTACTTC. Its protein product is CSVDGGARETQYF.

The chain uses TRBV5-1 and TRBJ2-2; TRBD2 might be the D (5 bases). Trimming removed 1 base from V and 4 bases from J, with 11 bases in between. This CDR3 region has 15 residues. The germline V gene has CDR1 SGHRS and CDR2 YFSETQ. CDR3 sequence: CASSLYRGTTGELFF. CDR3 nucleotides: TGCGCCAGCAGCTTGTATCGGGGAACCACCGGGGAGCTGTTTTTT.

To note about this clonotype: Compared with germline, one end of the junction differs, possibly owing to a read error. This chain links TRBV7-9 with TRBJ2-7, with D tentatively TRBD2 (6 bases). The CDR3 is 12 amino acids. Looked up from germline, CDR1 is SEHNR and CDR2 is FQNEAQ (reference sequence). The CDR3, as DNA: TGTGCCAGCAGCTCCTGGGAGGAAGAGCTGCTCTTC. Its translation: CASSSWEEELLF.

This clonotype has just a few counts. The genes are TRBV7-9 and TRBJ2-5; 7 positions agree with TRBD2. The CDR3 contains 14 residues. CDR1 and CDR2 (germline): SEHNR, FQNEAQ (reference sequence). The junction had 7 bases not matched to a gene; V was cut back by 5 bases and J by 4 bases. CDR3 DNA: TGTGCCAGCAGCGCTACCGGGACTACAGAGACCCAGTACTTC. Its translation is CASSATGTTETQYF.

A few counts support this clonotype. The CDR3 sequence is CSAPDRGNEQFF. CDR3 nucleotides: TGCAGTGCTCCAGACAGGGGAAATGAGCAGTTCTTC. J is TRBJ2-1 and V is TRBV20-1; 8 bases align to TRBD1. V shed 5 bases and J 7 bases; nucleotides not matched to a gene: 4. Germline assignment: CDR1 DFQATT and CDR2 SNEGSKA (reference sequence). The CDR3 covers 12 residues.